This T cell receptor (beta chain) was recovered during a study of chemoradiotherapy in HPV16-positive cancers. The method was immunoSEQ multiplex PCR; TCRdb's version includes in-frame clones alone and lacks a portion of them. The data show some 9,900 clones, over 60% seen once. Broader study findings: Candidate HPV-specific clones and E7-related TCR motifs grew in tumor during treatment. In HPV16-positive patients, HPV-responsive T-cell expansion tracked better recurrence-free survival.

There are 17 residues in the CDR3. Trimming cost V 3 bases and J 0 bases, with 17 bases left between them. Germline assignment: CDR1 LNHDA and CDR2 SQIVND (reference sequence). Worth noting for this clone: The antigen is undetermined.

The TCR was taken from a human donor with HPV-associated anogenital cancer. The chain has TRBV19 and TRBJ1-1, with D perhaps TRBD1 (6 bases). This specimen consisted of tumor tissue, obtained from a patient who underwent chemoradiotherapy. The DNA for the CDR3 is TGTGCCAGTAGTATCTTAAGTGGACAGCGGATGAACACTGAAGCTTTCTTT. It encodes CASSILSGQRMNTEAFF.